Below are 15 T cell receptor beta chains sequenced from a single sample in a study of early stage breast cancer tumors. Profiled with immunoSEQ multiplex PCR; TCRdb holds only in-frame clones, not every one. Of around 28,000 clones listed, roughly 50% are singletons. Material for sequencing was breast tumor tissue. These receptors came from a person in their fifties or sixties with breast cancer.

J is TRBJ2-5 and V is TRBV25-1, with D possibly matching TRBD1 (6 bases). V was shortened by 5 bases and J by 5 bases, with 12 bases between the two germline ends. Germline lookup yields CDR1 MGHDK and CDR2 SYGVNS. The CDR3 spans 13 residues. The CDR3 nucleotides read TGTGCCAGCAGTACAGGGTTTAGGGAGACCCAGTACTTC. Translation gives CASSTGFRETQYF.

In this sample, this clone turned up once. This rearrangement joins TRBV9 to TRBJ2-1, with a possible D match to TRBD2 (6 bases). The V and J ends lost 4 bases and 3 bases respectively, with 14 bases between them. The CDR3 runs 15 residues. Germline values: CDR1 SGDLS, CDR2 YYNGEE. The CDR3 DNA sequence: TGTGCCAGCAGCCTACGGGACTCCATCTACAATGAGCAGTTCTTC. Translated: CASSLRDSIYNEQFF.

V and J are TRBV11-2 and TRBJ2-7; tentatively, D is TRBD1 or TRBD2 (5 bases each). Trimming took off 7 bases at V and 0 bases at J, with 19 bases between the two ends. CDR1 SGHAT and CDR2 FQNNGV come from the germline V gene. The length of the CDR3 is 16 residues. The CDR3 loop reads CASTNFGARSSYEQYF. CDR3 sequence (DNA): TGTGCCAGCACCAACTTCGGGGCGCGGAGCTCCTACGAGCAGTACTTC.

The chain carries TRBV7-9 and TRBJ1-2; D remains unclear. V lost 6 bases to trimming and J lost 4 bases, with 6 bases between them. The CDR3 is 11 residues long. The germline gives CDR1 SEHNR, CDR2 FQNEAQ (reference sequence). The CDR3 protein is CASRPFYGYTF. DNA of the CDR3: TGTGCCAGCAGACCTTTCTATGGCTACACCTTC.

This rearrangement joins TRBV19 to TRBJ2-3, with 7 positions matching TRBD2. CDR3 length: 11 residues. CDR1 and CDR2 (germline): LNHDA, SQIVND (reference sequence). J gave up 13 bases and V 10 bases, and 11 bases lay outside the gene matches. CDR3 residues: CAIATTSRKYF. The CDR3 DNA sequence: TGTGCCATAGCTACGACTAGCAGAAAGTATTTT. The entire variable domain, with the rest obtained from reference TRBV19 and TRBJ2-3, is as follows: DGGITQSPKYLFRKEGQNVTLSCEQNLNHDAMYWYRQDPGQGLRLIYYSQIVNDFQKGDIAEGYSVSREKKESFPLTVTSAQKNPTAFYLCAIATTSRKYFGPGTRLTVL.

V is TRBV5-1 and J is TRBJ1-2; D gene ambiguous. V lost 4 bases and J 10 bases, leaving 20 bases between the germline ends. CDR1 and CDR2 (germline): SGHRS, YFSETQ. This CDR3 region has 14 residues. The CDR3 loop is CASSRPGSGGDYTF. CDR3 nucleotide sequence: TGCGCCAGCAGCCGACCCGGTAGCGGCGGGGACTACACCTTC.

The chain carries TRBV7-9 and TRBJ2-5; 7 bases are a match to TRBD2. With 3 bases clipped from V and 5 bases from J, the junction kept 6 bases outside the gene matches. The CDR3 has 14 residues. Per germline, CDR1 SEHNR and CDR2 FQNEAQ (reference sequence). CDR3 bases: TGTGCCAGCAGCTTGGCAGGGCGGGGGGAGACCCAGTACTTC. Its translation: CASSLAGRGETQYF.

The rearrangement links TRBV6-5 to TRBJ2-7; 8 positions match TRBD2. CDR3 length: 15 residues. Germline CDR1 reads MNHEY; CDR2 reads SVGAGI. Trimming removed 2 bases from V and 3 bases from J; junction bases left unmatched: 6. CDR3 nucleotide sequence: TGTGCCAGCAGTTACACCCCTAGCGGGTACTACGAGCAGTACTTC. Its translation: CASSYTPSGYYEQYF.

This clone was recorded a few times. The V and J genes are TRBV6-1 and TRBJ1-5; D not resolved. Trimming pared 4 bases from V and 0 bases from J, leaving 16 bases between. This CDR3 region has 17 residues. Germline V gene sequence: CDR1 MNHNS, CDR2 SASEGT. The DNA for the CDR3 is TGTGCCAGCAGTGCTCGGGTGGGAGGGTTTAGCAATCAGCCCCAGCATTTT. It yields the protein CASSARVGGFSNQPQHF.

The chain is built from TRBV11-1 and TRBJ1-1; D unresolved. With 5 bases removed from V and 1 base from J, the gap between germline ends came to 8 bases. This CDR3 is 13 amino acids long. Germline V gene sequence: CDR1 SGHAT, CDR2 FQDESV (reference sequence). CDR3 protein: CASSHWGNTEAFF. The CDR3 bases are TGTGCCAGCAGCCACTGGGGGAACACTGAAGCTTTCTTT. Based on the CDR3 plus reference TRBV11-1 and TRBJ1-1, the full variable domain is EAEVAQSPRYKITEKSQAVAFWCDPISGHATLYWYRQILGQGPELLVQFQDESVVDDSQLPKDRFSAERLKGVDSTLKIQPAELGDSAMYLCASSHWGNTEAFFGQGTRLTVV.

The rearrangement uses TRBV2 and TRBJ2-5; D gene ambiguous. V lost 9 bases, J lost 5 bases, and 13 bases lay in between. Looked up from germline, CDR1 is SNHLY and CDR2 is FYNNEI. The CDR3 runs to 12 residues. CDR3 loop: CASYEVQETQYF. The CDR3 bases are TGTGCCAGTTACGAGGTTCAGGAGACCCAGTACTTC.

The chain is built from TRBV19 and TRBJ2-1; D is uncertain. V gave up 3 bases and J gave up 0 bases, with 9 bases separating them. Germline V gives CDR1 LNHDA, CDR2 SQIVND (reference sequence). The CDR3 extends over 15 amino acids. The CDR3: CASSIGLNSYNEQFF. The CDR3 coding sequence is TGTGCCAGTAGTATTGGGCTGAACTCCTACAATGAGCAGTTCTTC.

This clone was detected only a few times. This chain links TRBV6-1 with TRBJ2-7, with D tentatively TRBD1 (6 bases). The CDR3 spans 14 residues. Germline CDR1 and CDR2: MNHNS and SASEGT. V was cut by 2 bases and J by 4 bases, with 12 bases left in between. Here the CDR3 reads CASSENRVGYEQYF. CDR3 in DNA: TGTGCCAGCAGTGAAAACAGGGTGGGTTACGAGCAGTACTTC.

The CDR3 sequence: CASTGAGAPYEQYF. The DNA for the CDR3 is TGTGCCAGCACGGGGGCGGGAGCCCCCTACGAGCAGTACTTC. V and J are TRBV6-5 and TRBJ2-7, with D tentatively TRBD2 (7 bases). The CDR3 spans 14 residues. Germline V gives CDR1 MNHEY, CDR2 SVGAGI. V was trimmed by 7 bases and J by 2 bases, leaving 15 bases between them.

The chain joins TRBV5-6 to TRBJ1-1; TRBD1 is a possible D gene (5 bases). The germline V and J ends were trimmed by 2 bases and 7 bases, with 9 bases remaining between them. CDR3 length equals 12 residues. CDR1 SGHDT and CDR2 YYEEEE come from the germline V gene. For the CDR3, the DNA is TGTGCCAGCAGCTTAGGGGAGAGTGAAGCTTTCTTT. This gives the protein CASSLGESEAFF.